Listed below are T cell receptor beta chains from one sample, sequenced in a study of cytomegalovirus exposure and HLA in healthy donors. Sequenced by immunoSEQ multiplex PCR; TCRdb stores in-frame clones only, minus some. The sample records 150,000 or so clones, 60% to 80% being singletons. The sample was PBMCs. The receptors originated from a man aged 50-60 years in good health and CMV-seropositive. The CDR3 runs from the conserved cysteine through the conserved F or W. Fields, in order: V gene, D gene, J gene, clone size, CDR3 protein, CDR3 DNA. The D gene is left open where the match is weak. Clone sizes are given selectively: once, few, many, or a class where the clone is expanded.

>TRBV19|-|TRBJ2-2|-
CASSIGAYLNTGELFF
TGTGCCAGTAGTATAGGCGCGTACTTGAACACCGGGGAGCTGTTTTTT
>TRBV5-1|TRBD1|TRBJ2-7|once
CASSPGTGAYEQYF
TGCGCCAGCAGCCCGGGGACAGGGGCCTACGAGCAGTACTTC
>TRBV7-2|TRBD1|TRBJ2-7|once
CASSPDRGPYEQYF
TGTGCCAGCAGCCCCGACAGGGGCCCTTACGAGCAGTACTTC
>TRBV2|TRBD2|TRBJ2-1|-
CASTRSSSLAGEFNEQFF
TGTGCCAGCACCCGATCTTCCTCTCTAGCGGGGGAGTTCAATGAGCAGTTCTTC
>TRBV30|-|TRBJ1-3|-
CAWSVVSGRGSGNTIYF
TGTGCCTGGAGTGTCGTTTCGGGGAGAGGCTCTGGAAACACCATATATTTT
>TRBV20-1|-|TRBJ2-1|few
CSAKGGMGLF
TGCAGTGCTAAGGGGGGGATGGGGCTCTTC
>TRBV27|TRBD1|TRBJ1-6|-
CASSASTTNEDRVRSPLHF
TGTGCCAGCAGTGCCTCGACCACGAACGAGGACAGGGTAAGGTCACCCCTCCACTTT
>TRBV7-8|-|TRBJ1-2|-
CASSLKTGRHYGYTF
TGTGCCAGCAGCTTAAAGACAGGACGCCACTATGGCTACACCTTC
>TRBV10-3|-|TRBJ2-7|-
CAISESTRAYEQYF
TGTGCCATCAGTGAGTCGACTCGGGCCTACGAGCAGTACTTC
>TRBV4-1|TRBD2|TRBJ2-7|-
CASNPVGLPGGNEQYF
TGCGCCAGCAACCCCGTCGGGCTACCGGGGGGAAACGAGCAGTACTTC
>TRBV6-5|TRBD1|TRBJ2-5|once
CASRPTDRAGETQYF
TGTGCCAGCAGACCTACGGACAGGGCCGGAGAGACCCAGTACTTC
>TRBV2|-|TRBJ2-2|-
CASSLAGNTGELFF
TGTGCCAGCAGTCTCGCGGGGAACACCGGGGAGCTGTTTTTT
>TRBV27|-|TRBJ2-3|-
CASSRGTDTQYF
TGTGCCAGCAGTCGAGGCACAGATACGCAGTATTTT
>TRBV9|-|TRBJ2-1|-
CASSPRQDNSYNEQFF
TGTGCCAGCAGCCCCCGCCAGGACAACTCCTACAATGAGCAGTTCTTC
>TRBV11-2|-|TRBJ1-3|-
CASSSLTGNTIYF
TGTGCCAGCAGCTCCCTGACAGGAAACACCATATATTTT
>TRBV19|-|TRBJ2-7|-
CASSVNSGEQYF
TGTGCCAGTAGTGTTAATTCGGGGGAGCAGTACTTC
>TRBV5-4|TRBD1|TRBJ2-7|-
CASSSRTGSYEQYF
TGTGCCAGCAGCTCCCGGACAGGGTCCTACGAGCAGTACTTC
>TRBV28|TRBD2|TRBJ2-5|-
CASSLSWGGETQYF
TGTGCCAGCAGTTTATCCTGGGGAGGGGAGACCCAGTACTTC
>TRBV25-1|TRBD1|TRBJ2-7|-
CASSEADRGDEQYF
TGTGCCAGCAGTGAAGCAGACAGGGGCGACGAGCAGTACTTC
>TRBV2|TRBD2|TRBJ2-1|-
CASRPGLAVYNEQFF
TGTGCCAGCAGACCGGGACTAGCTGTCTACAATGAGCAGTTCTTC
>TRBV28|TRBD1|TRBJ1-1|-
CASSLRQGVVAFF
TGTGCCAGCAGTCTTCGACAGGGCGTCGTGGCTTTCTTT
>TRBV4-3|-|TRBJ1-2|-
CASSQGPVLAGENYGYTF
TGCGCCAGCAGCCAAGGTCCCGTCCTGGCAGGCGAAAACTATGGCTACACCTTC
>TRBV5-6|TRBD1|TRBJ2-7|-
CASSLGQGVTYEQYF
TGTGCCAGCAGCCTGGGACAGGGTGTCACCTACGAGCAGTACTTC
>TRBV5-6|-|TRBJ2-1|few
CASSLETVRYNEQFF
TGTGCCAGCAGCTTGGAAACGGTACGGTACAATGAGCAGTTCTTC
>TRBV21-1|-|TRBJ2-1|-
CASSKVSGHPYSYNEQFF
TGTGCCAGCAGCAAAGTCTCGGGACACCCTTATTCCTACAATGAGCAGTTCTTC
>TRBV19|TRBD1|TRBJ1-5|-
CASSIRGQGYQPQHF
TGTGCCAGTAGTATCCGGGGACAGGGGTATCAGCCCCAGCATTTT
>TRBV28|TRBD1|TRBJ1-6|few
CASSYGDSHGSPLHF
TGTGCCAGCAGTTATGGGGACAGTCACGGATCACCCCTCCACTTT
>TRBV10-3|TRBD2|TRBJ2-3|-
CAIRDRSGGAGSGTDTQYF
TGTGCCATCAGGGACCGTAGCGGGGGGGCGGGATCCGGCACAGATACGCAGTATTTT
>TRBV4-3|TRBD1|TRBJ1-6|-
CASSQETGAFQNSPLHF
TGCGCCAGCAGCCAAGAGACAGGGGCTTTTCAAAATTCACCCCTCCACTTT
>TRBV27|-|TRBJ1-1|few
CASGTQGNTEAFF
TGTGCCAGCGGCACACAGGGGAACACTGAAGCTTTCTTT
>TRBV4-1|TRBD2|TRBJ2-1|-
CASRGLAGYNEQFF
TGCGCCAGCAGAGGACTAGCGGGCTACAATGAGCAGTTCTTC